This T cell receptor (beta chain) is from a study of cytomegalovirus exposure and HLA in healthy donors. Notes on the study in general: Confirmation was obtained in vitro that a few CMV-associated chains are specific for CMV antigens. Associated with cytomegalovirus, according to the listing, were around 170 TCR beta chains. Subsequent analysis showed first-cohort TCR clusters tending to co-occur in 120 or so validation repertoires.

Method: immunoSEQ multiplex PCR; TCRdb's copy keeps in-frame clones and lacks some. The table shows about 180,000 clones, with 85% occurring only once. The CDR3 length is 14 residues. With 6 bases removed from V and 3 bases from J, the gap between germline ends came to 12 bases. The germline V gene has CDR1 SNHLY and CDR2 FYNNEI. Worth noting for this clone: Its target is not known.

The TCR comes from a young man in good health and CMV-seropositive. The sequenced sample was PBMCs. The chain joins TRBV2 to TRBJ1-5, with a tentative D call TRBD1 (6 bases). CDR3 nucleotide sequence: TGTGCCAGCAGCGCGGACAGAAACAATCAGCCCCAGCATTTT. The encoded protein is CASSADRNNQPQHF.